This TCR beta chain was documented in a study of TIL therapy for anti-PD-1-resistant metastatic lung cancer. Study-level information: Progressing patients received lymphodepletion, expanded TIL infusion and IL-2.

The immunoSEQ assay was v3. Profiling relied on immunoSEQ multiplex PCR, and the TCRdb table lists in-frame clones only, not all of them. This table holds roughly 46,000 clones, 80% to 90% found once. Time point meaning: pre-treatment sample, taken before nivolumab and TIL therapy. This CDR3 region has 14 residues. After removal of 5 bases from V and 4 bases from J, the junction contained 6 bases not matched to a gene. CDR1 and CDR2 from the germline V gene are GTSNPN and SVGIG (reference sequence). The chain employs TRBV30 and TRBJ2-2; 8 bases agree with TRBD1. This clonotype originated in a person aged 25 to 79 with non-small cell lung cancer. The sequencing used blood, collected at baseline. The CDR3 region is CAWDRQGTTGELFF. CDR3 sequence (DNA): TGTGCCTGGGATAGACAGGGGACCACCGGGGAGCTGTTTTTT. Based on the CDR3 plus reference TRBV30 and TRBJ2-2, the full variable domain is SQTIHQWPATLVQPVGSPLSLECTVEGTSNPNLYWYRQAAGRGLQLLFYSVGIGQISSEVPQNLSASRPQDRQFILSSKKLLLSDSGFYLCAWDRQGTTGELFFGEGSRLTVL.